This T cell receptor beta chain came from a study of shared clonotypes between healthy human individuals. Study-level points and caveats: A handful of donors shared about 5% of their naive CD4 clonotypes. Rarefaction showed sorted-subset sequencing was incomplete despite large depth.

Positively selected for CCR7, the CD45RO-negative cells used as naive CD8 cells excluded terminally differentiated effector memory CD45RA+ cells. Sequencing was performed with immunoSEQ multiplex PCR; in TCRdb, only in-frame clones are kept and a portion is missing. The data contain fewer than 1 million clones, about 96% of them singletons. Per germline, CDR1 SGHVS and CDR2 FNYEAQ. V lost 5 bases and J lost 7, with 30 bases in between. The CDR3 extends over 18 amino acids. Of note for this clone: Its antigen is not known.

The chain links TRBV7-6 to TRBJ2-7; D is possibly TRBD2 (6 bases). The origin of this receptor is a man aged 25-40 years in good health. Sequenced sample: naive CD8+ T cells sorted from blood. CDR3 coding DNA: TGTGCCAGCAGCCCCGCCCCCCAGGGTGCGGGGCCTCTTCGGGAGCAGTACTTC. Its translation is CASSPAPQGAGPLREQYF.